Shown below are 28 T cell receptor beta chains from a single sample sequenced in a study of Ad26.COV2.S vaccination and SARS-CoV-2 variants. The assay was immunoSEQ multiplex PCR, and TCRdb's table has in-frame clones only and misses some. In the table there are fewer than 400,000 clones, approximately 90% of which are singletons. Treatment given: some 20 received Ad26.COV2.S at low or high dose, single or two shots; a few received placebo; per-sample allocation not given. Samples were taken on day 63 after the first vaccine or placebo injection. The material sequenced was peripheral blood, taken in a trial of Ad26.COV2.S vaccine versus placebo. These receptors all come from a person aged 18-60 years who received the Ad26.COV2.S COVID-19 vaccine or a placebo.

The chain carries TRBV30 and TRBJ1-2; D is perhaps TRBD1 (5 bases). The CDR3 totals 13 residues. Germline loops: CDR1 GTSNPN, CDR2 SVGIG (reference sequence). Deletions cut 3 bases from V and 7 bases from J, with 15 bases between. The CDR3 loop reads CAWSRGGRTGYTF. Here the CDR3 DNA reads TGTGCCTGGAGCCGCGGGGGGAGAACTGGCTACACCTTC.

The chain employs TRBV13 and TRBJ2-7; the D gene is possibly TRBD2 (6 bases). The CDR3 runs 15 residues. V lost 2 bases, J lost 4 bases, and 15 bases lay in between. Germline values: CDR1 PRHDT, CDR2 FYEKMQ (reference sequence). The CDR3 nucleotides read TGTGCCAGCAGCTTATCGGCGGGATTTGGGTACGAGCAGTACTTC. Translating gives CASSLSAGFGYEQYF.

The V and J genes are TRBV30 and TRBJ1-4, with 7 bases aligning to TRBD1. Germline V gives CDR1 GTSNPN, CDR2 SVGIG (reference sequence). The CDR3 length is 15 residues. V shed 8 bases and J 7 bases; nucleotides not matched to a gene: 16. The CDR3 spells CARSRRGQMIEKLFF. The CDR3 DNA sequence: TGTGCCCGGTCCCGTCGGGGACAGATGATTGAAAAACTGTTTTTT.

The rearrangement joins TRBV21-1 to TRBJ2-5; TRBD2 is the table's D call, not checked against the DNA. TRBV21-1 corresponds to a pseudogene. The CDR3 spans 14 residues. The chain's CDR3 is CASSLGGEQETQYF. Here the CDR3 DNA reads TGTGCCAGCAGCCTGGGGGGGGAACAAGAGACCCAGTACTTC.

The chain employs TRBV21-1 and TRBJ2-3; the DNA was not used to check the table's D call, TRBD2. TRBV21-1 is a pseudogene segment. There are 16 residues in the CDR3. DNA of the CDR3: TGTGCCAGCAGCAAATATTCCGGTTCGGGAACAGATACGCAGTATTTT. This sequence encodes CASSKYSGSGTDTQYF.

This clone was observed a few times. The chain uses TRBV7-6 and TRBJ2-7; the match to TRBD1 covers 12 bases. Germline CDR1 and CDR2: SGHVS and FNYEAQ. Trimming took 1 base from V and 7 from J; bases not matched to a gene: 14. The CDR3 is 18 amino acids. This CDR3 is CASSLGVPTGQGAGEQYF. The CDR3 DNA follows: TGTGCCAGCAGCTTAGGAGTCCCCACGGGACAGGGGGCGGGAGAGCAGTACTTC.

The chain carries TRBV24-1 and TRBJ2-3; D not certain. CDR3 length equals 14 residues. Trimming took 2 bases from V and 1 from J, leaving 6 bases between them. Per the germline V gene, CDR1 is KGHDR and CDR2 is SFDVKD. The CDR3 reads CATSDYQGTDTQYF. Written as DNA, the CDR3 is TGTGCCACCAGTGATTATCAGGGCACAGATACGCAGTATTTT.

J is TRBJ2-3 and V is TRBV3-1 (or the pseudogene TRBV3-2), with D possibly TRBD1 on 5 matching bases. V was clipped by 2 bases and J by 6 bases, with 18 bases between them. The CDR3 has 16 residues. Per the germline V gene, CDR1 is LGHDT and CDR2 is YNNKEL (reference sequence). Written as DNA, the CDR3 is TGTGCCAGCAGCCAAAGGCTCCCCGGACCAGGGGATACGCAGTATTTT. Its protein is CASSQRLPGPGDTQYF.

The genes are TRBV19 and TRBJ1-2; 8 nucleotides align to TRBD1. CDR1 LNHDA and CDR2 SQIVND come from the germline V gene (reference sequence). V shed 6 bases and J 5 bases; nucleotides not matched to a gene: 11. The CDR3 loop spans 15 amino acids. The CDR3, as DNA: TGTGCCAGTAGAGATTCGACAGGGGCGGGGTATGGCTACACCTTC. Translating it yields CASRDSTGAGYGYTF.

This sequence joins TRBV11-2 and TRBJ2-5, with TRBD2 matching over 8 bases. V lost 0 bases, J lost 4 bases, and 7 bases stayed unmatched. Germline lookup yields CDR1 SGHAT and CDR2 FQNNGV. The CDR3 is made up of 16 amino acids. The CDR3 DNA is TGTGCCAGCAGCTTAGATCTAGCGGGCGGCGGAGAGACCCAGTACTTC. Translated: CASSLDLAGGGETQYF.

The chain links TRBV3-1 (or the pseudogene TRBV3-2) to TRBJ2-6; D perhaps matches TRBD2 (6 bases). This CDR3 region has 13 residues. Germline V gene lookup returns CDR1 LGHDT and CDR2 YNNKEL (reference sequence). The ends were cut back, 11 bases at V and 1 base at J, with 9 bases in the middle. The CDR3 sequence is CAGGTSGANVLTF. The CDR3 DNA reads TGTGCCGGAGGGACGTCTGGGGCCAACGTCCTGACTTTC.

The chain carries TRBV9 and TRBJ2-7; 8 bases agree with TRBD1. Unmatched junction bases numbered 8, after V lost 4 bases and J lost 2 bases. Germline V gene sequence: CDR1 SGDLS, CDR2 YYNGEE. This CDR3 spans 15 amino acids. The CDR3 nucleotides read TGTGCCAGCAGCCAGGGACAGGCCAAAGCCTACGAGCAGTACTTC. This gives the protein CASSQGQAKAYEQYF. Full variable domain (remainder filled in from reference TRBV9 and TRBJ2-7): DSGVTQTPKHLITATGQRVTLRCSPRSGDLSVYWYQQSLDQGLQFLIQYYNGEERAKGNILERFSAQQFPDLHSELNLSSLELGDSALYFCASSQGQAKAYEQYFGPGTRLTVT.

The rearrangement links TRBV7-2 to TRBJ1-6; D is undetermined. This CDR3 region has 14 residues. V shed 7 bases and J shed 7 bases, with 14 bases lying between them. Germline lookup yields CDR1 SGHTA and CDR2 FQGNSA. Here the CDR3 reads CASNAVLRNSPLHF. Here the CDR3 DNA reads TGTGCCAGCAACGCCGTCCTAAGGAATTCACCCCTCCACTTT.

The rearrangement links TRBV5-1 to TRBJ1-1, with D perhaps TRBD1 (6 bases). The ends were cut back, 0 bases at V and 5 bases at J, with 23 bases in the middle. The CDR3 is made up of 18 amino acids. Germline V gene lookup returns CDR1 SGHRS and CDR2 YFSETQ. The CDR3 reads CASSLVGTPKNRGTEAFF. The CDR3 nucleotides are TGCGCCAGCAGCTTGGTTGGGACACCGAAAAATAGGGGGACTGAAGCTTTCTTT.

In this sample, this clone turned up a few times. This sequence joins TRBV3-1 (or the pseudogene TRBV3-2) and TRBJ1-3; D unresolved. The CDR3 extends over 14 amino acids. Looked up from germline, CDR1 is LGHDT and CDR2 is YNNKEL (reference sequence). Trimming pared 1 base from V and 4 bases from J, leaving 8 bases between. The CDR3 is CASSQAIAGNTIYF. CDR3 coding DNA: TGTGCCAGCAGCCAAGCGATCGCAGGAAACACCATATATTTT.

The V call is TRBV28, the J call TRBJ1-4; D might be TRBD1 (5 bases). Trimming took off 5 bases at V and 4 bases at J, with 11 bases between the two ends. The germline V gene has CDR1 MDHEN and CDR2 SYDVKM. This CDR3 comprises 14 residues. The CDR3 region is CASSSWGLNEKLFF. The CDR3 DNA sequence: TGTGCCAGCAGTAGTTGGGGCCTTAATGAAAAACTGTTTTTT.

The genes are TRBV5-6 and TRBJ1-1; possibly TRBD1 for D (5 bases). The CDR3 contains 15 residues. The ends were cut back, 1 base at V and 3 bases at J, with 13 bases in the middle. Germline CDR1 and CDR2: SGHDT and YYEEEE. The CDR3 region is CASSLRGDWDTEAFF. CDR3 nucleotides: TGTGCCAGCAGCTTGAGGGGCGATTGGGACACTGAAGCTTTCTTT.

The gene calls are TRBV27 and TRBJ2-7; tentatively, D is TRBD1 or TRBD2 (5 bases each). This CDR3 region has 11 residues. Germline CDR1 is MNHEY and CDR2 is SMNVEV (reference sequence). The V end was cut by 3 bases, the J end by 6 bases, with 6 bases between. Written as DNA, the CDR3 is TGTGCCAGCAGTTTTGGGGGCGAGCAGTACTTC. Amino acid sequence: CASSFGGEQYF.

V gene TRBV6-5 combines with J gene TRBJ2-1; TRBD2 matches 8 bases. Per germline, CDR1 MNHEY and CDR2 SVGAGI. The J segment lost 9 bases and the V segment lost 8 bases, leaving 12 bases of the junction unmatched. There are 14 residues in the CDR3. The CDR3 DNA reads TGTGCCAGCGCTGGAAGCGGGAGAGTGGGTGAGCAGTTCTTC. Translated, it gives CASAGSGRVGEQFF.

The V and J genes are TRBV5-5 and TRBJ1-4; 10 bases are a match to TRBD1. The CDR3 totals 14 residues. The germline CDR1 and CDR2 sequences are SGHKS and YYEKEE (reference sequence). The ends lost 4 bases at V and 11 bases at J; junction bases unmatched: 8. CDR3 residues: CASSGDRGLGKLFF. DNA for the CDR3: TGTGCCAGCAGCGGGGACAGGGGATTGGGGAAACTGTTTTTT.

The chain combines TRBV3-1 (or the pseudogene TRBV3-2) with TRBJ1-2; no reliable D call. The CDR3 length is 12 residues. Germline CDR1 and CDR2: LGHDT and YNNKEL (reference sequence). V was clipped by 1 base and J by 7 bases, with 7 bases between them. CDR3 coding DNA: TGTGCCAGCAGCCAAGGAAGGGTTGGCTACACCTTC. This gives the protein CASSQGRVGYTF.

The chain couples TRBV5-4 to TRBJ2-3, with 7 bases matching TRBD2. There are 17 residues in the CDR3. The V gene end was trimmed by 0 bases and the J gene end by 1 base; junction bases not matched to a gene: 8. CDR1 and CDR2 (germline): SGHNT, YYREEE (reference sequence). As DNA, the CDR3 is TGTGCCAGCAGCTTGGAAACTAGCGCGAGGGGCACAGATACGCAGTATTTT. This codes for CASSLETSARGTDTQYF. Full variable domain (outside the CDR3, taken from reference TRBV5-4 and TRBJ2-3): ETGVTQSPTHLIKTRGQQVTLRCSSQSGHNTVSWYQQALGQGPQFIFQYYREEENGRGNFPPRFSGLQFPNYSSELNVNALELDDSALYLCASSLETSARGTDTQYFGPGTRLTVL.

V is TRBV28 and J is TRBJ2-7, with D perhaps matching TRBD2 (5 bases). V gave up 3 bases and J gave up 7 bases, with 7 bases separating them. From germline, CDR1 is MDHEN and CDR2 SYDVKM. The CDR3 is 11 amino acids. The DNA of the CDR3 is TGTGCCAGCAGTTTTAGGGAGGAGCAGTACTTC. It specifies CASSFREEQYF.

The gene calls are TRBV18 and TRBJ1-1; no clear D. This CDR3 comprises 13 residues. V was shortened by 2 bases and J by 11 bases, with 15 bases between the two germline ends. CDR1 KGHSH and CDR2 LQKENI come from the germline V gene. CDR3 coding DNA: TGTGCCAGCTCACCAAGGACGACCGGATGGGCTTTCTTT. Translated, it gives CASSPRTTGWAFF.

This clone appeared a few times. DNA of the CDR3: TGTGCCAGCAGCCAAGAAGGTCTGAGCGGGAGCAAGTTCTTC. It encodes CASSQEGLSGSKFF. The rearrangement uses TRBV3-1 (or the pseudogene TRBV3-2) and TRBJ2-1; TRBD2 matches at 8 bases. V trimming: 0 bases; J trimming: 14 bases; junction bases outside the gene matches: 9. CDR3 size: 14 residues. Germline CDR1 is LGHDT and CDR2 is YNNKEL (reference sequence).

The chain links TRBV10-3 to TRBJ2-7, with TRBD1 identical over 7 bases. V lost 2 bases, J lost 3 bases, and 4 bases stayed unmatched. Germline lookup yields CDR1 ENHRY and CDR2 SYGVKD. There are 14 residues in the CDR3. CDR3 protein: CAISERGHYYEQYF. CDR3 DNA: TGTGCCATCAGTGAGAGGGGGCATTACTACGAGCAGTACTTC.

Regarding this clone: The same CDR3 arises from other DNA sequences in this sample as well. The CDR3, as DNA: TGTGCCAGCAGTTTCAGCGGGGGGTCCAATGAGCAGTTCTTC. Protein sequence: CASSFSGGSNEQFF. V is TRBV28 and J is TRBJ2-1, with 9 bases identical to TRBD2. The CDR3 is 14 residues long. CDR1 and CDR2 (germline): MDHEN, SYDVKM. Trimming at V came to 3 bases and at J to 6 bases, leaving 3 bases not matched to a gene.

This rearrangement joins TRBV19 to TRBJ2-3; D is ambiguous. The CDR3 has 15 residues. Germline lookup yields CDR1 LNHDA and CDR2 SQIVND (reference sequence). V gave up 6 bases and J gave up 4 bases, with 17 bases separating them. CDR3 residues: CASRKQEGMPDTQYF. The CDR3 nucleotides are TGTGCCAGTAGGAAGCAGGAAGGTATGCCAGATACGCAGTATTTT.